This TCR beta chain is drawn from a study of blood T cell repertoires in COVID-19. For the study at large: Sites across the United States, Italy and Spain contributed samples from acute and convalescent COVID-19.

Regarding this clone: Other DNA sequences within the sample encode an identical CDR3.

CDR1 MNHEY and CDR2 SMNVEV come from the germline V gene (reference sequence). The V and J ends lost 2 bases and 0 bases respectively, with 7 bases between them. The CDR3 extends over 14 amino acids. Generated by immunoSEQ multiplex PCR, the TCRdb table keeps only in-frame clones and is missing some. The sample carries just over 250,000 clones, about 80% recorded once. Sequencing input: PBMCs or T cells enriched from blood (not recorded which). This TCR was recovered from a man aged 25 to 40 with acute COVID-19. The chain carries TRBV27 and TRBJ1-1; no clear D gene. CDR3 nucleotides: TGTGCCAGCAGTTTAGCCAGGTTGAACACTGAAGCTTTCTTT. Its protein is CASSLARLNTEAFF.